One and the same sample provided the 15 T cell receptor beta chains below, sequenced in a study of control samples from healthy donors and cancer patients. Data came from immunoSEQ multiplex PCR; TCRdb stores just in-frame clones and leaves some out. Here the sample spans about 95,000 clones, approximately 90% being singletons. Sequences were obtained from blood. These receptors were obtained from a woman in her sixties or seventies in good health.

This chain joins TRBV30 and TRBJ2-5; D gene ambiguous. Trimming stripped 1 base from V and 2 bases from J, with 11 bases between. The CDR3 has 14 amino acids. Per germline, CDR1 GTSNPN and CDR2 SVGIG (reference sequence). The CDR3, as DNA: TGTGCCTGGAGTGGTTGGGATCCTCAAGAGACCCAGTACTTC. This encodes CAWSGWDPQETQYF.

This chain links TRBV10-3 with TRBJ1-2; 9 bases are a match to TRBD1. V shed 5 bases, J shed 8 bases, and the junction held 3 bases outside the gene matches. Germline lookup yields CDR1 ENHRY and CDR2 SYGVKD. The CDR3 is made up of 12 amino acids. The CDR3 reads CAISWDRVGYTF. The DNA for the CDR3 is TGTGCCATCAGTTGGGACAGGGTCGGCTACACCTTC.

The V call is TRBV6-5, the J call TRBJ2-1; D call uncertain. Trimming cost V 2 bases and J 10 bases, with 6 bases left between them. In germline, CDR1 is MNHEY, CDR2 SVGAGI. The CDR3 is 11 amino acids. In nucleotides, the CDR3 is TGTGCCAGCAGTTACAGTGGCGAGCAGTTCTTC. Protein: CASSYSGEQFF.

V usage is TRBV27 and J usage is TRBJ2-1, with D possibly being TRBD2 (6 bases). The germline V gene has CDR1 MNHEY and CDR2 SMNVEV (reference sequence). The CDR3 consists of 16 residues. V lost 6 bases and J 4 bases, leaving 19 bases between the germline ends. The CDR3 sequence: CASRKEGEVGYNEQFF. For the CDR3, the DNA is TGTGCCAGCAGGAAGGAAGGGGAGGTCGGGTACAATGAGCAGTTCTTC.

This clone occurred once. J is TRBJ1-3 and V is TRBV28; TRBD1 agrees at 9 bases. Germline V lookup: CDR1 MDHEN, CDR2 SYDVKM. V shed 6 bases and J 2 bases; nucleotides not matched to a gene: 5. This CDR3 contains 15 residues. The CDR3 DNA follows: TGTGCCAGCAGCTTACAGGGGGCGGCTGGAAACACCATATATTTT. It yields the protein CASSLQGAAGNTIYF.

V is TRBV19 and J is TRBJ1-4; D is unclear. The CDR3 loop spans 16 amino acids. V was clipped by 1 base and J by 8 bases, with 17 bases between them. The germline V gene has CDR1 LNHDA and CDR2 SQIVND (reference sequence). The CDR3 DNA is TGTGCCAGTAGTATAGTCTCCGGTGCGGGAGACGAAAAACTGTTTTTT. Translation: CASSIVSGAGDEKLFF.

In DNA form, the CDR3 reads TGCGCCAGCAGCTTGGGACAGTACACAGATACGCAGTATTTT. Translated: CASSLGQYTDTQYF. This chain connects TRBV5-1 to TRBJ2-3; tentatively, D is TRBD1 (5 bases). Trimming shortened V by 0 bases and J by 2 bases, and 7 bases separated the two germline ends. CDR3 size: 14 residues. The germline gives CDR1 SGHRS, CDR2 YFSETQ.

J is TRBJ1-2 and V is TRBV27; D not resolved. Trimming pared 2 bases from V and 8 bases from J, leaving 12 bases between. This CDR3 has 13 residues. Germline-derived CDR1 and CDR2 are MNHEY and SMNVEV (reference sequence). Here the CDR3 reads CASSLQGQRGYTF. DNA for the CDR3: TGTGCCAGCAGTTTACAAGGTCAAAGAGGCTACACCTTC.

In its sample, this clone was seen once. Other nucleotide sequences in the sample specify the same CDR3. This chain joins TRBV18 and TRBJ2-3, with D unclear. V dropped 1 base and J dropped 4 bases, with 3 bases sitting between them. CDR3 length: 12 residues. Germline-derived CDR1 and CDR2 are KGHSH and LQKENI. The CDR3 sequence: CASSPLADTQYF. CDR3 nucleotides: TGTGCCAGCTCACCACTGGCAGATACGCAGTATTTT. The full variable domain, completed using reference TRBV18 and TRBJ2-3, is NAGVMQNPRHLVRRRGQEARLRCSPMKGHSHVYWYRQLPEEGLKFMVYLQKENIIDESGMPKERFSAEFPKEGPSILRIQQVVRGDSAAYFCASSPLADTQYFGPGTRLTVL.

The CDR3 here is CASSLAGQDPDTQYF. As DNA, the CDR3 is TGCGCCAGCAGCTTGGCAGGACAGGACCCAGATACGCAGTATTTT. The chain combines TRBV5-1 with TRBJ2-3, with 7 bases lining up with TRBD1. Germline assignment: CDR1 SGHRS and CDR2 YFSETQ. The CDR3 totals 15 residues. The trim removed 0 bases at V and 4 bases at J, leaving 5 bases unmatched. Together with reference TRBV5-1 and TRBJ2-3, the CDR3 gives the full variable domain: KAGVTQTPRYLIKTRGQQVTLSCSPISGHRSVSWYQQTPGQGLQFLFEYFSETQRNKGNFPGRFSGRQFSNSRSEMNVSTLELGDSALYLCASSLAGQDPDTQYFGPGTRLTVL.

The J gene is TRBJ2-5, the V gene TRBV18, with TRBD2 matching over 7 bases. The CDR3 spans 16 residues. Germline V gene lookup returns CDR1 KGHSH and CDR2 LQKENI. Trimming removed 3 bases from V and 2 bases from J; junction bases left unmatched: 9. DNA for the CDR3: TGTGCCAGCTCACCTTTGGCAGCGGGGATACAAGAGACCCAGTACTTC. Protein: CASSPLAAGIQETQYF.

The chain couples TRBV6-2 or TRBV6-3 to TRBJ1-5; D is unclear. With 2 bases removed from V and 0 bases from J, the gap between germline ends came to 2 bases. The germline gives CDR1 MNHEY, CDR2 SVGEGT. The CDR3 is 13 amino acids. The CDR3 protein is CASSYGSNQPQHF. In DNA, the CDR3 is TGTGCCAGCAGTTACGGTAGCAATCAGCCCCAGCATTTT.

The chain carries TRBV6-2 or TRBV6-3 and TRBJ2-1, with D perhaps TRBD2 (7 bases). Trimming stripped 2 bases from V and 6 bases from J, with 17 bases between. The CDR3 length is 16 residues. Germline V gene lookup returns CDR1 MNHEY and CDR2 SVGEGT. The CDR3 DNA follows: TGTGCCAGCAGTTACCCCAGACTAGCAGGGGTCAATGAGCAGTTCTTC. It yields the protein CASSYPRLAGVNEQFF.

This chain's CDR3 is CASSLITPPAEAFF. The CDR3 bases are TGTGCCAGCAGCCTTATCACACCCCCCGCTGAAGCTTTCTTT. J is TRBJ1-1 and V is TRBV6-5; D unclear. V dropped 6 bases and J dropped 6 bases, with 17 bases sitting between them. This CDR3 has 14 residues. Germline V gene lookup returns CDR1 MNHEY and CDR2 SVGAGI.

The chain recombines TRBV5-1 with TRBJ1-1; D ambiguous. V lost 5 bases to trimming and J lost 2 bases, with 4 bases between them. The CDR3 is made up of 11 amino acids. Germline CDR1 reads SGHRS; CDR2 reads YFSETQ. The CDR3, as DNA: TGCGCCAGCAGATTTAACACTGAAGCTTTCTTT. This codes for CASRFNTEAFF.